The clone carrying this T cell receptor (beta chain) came up a few times. Its target is unknown. These data are taken from a study of OX40 agonist ivuxolimab in advanced cancers. Study-wide findings and caveats: CD4+ T cells averaged fewer expanded clones than CD8+ T cells.

V lost 2 bases to trimming and J lost 1 base, with 11 bases between them. The germline gives CDR1 MGHRA, CDR2 YSYEKL. CDR3 size: 15 residues. Using immunoSEQ multiplex PCR, the repertoire was profiled, and TCRdb retains in-frame clones only, with some absent. The data contain roughly 5,000 clones, less than 75% of them singletons. The sequence was obtained from an adult with an advanced solid tumor such as melanoma, head and neck, liver or kidney cancer. Material: CD4+ or CD8+ T cells sorted from blood, obtained in a trial of the OX40 agonist ivuxolimab. The genes are TRBV4-1 and TRBJ1-1, with D hard to call. The CDR3 DNA reads TGCGCCAGCAGCCAAACAATGCGGGAGAACACTGAAGCTTTCTTT. This encodes CASSQTMRENTEAFF.